The source of this T cell receptor beta chain is a study of draining lymph node invasion in breast cancer (dated by TCRdb to 2018 to 2021). Concerning the study at large: Histology and cytokeratin immunohistochemistry were used to diagnose nodal metastasis, and EpCAM/CD45 flow cytometry was used to confirm the diagnosis. A separate targeted assay used bulk TCR-beta CDR3 sequencing to compare sorted memory regulatory T cells with memory conventional CD4 T cells across breast cancer tissues. From each patient, matched non-invaded and tumor-invaded tumor-draining lymph nodes and the primary tumor were collected, and both Treg and Tconv subsets were profiled. Lymph nodes from roughly five patients were covered by the separate targeted TCR sequencing, and for three of those patients the primary tumors were sequenced as well.

Note on this clonotype: Which antigen it targets is not known. Per-nucleotide qualities are absent, and no much larger clonotype sits a single base away.

V is clipped by 7 bases and J by 3 bases, and the sequence between their germline boundaries is 27 bases long. Counted from cysteine to phenylalanine, this CDR3 has 19 amino acids. CDR3 DNA is the only sequence kept; it has 57 bases, read in frame from the first base. The germline V gene (reference sequence) supplies CDR1 LNHDA and CDR2 SQIVND. Memory regulatory T cells were sorted as CD4+ CD45RA- CD25high cells. Tumor-draining lymph nodes were classified as non-invaded or invaded according to absence or presence of metastatic tumor cells. T cells were pre-enriched with a Miltenyi Pan T Cell isolation kit before staining and sorting. Immunohistochemistry for estrogen receptor, progesterone receptor, HER2 and Ki-67 was used to characterize the primary tumors. Fresh surgical tissue was processed within a few hours after surgery by cutting into small fragments. The tissue fragments were digested enzymatically for around 22 minutes with Liberase TL plus DNase and were then passed through a 40-micrometer strainer. After DAPI live/dead staining, cells were sorted on a BD FACS Aria II, reaching about 98-99% purity. Sorted cells were lysed in TCL buffer and RNA was purified with a Norgen Single Cell RNA purification kit including DNase treatment.

Preparation of the library involved bulk RNA-seq. Sequencing relied on an Illumina HiSeq 2500. Per the source publication's procedure: In the separate targeted TCR-seq dataset, CDR3 sequences were extracted from raw reads and quantified using MiXCR version 2.1.5 with default parameters. The separate targeted TCR-seq dataset defined each TCR-beta clone by its combination of V gene, J gene and CDR3 sequence. For the separate targeted TCR-seq dataset, clones with fewer than three counts were filtered out, after which only the 90% most strongly expressed clones in each sample were kept. For each tissue in the separate targeted TCR-seq dataset, Treg-Tconv overlap was calculated by dividing the number of shared clones by the total number of Treg clones and multiplying by 100. TCRdb reanalyzed the raw reads on its own, using fastp at Q25 for trimming and MiXCR for clone calling, and kept in-frame beta chains. One record per CDR3 amino acid sequence lists the most common genes and DNA. The V and J calls were not made by the authors but by TCRdb's processing. The sample profile shows a few thousand distinct CDR3 sequences; around 59% of them were found once. The ten largest clones capture around 2.9% of the sample.

The study at large found these results: TCRs shared between Treg and Tconv subsets were regarded as suggestive, but not proof, of a common clonal origin. Data could not resolve whether Treg conversion occurred in a given organ or whether converted Tregs recirculated between nodes and tumor. Some of the top 100 tumor clones were detected in invaded and non-invaded nodes, suggesting recirculation between tumor and draining nodes. Across all tissues in the targeted TCR-seq data, Tregs appeared to be more clonally expanded than Tconvs, and both subsets showed lower diversity in tumor than in lymph nodes. Roughly 13-22% of Treg TCRs were shared with Tconvs per tissue, interpreted as suggesting peripheral Treg induction. Tracking the tumor top-100 clones was possible in just a couple of patients.

Sequencing was done on a sample of sorted memory Tregs from a lymph node. The cell subset or site label, as the study defines it: CD45RA-negative sorted CD4+ T cells (memory Tconv or effector/memory Treg). The chain employs TRBV19 and TRBJ1-4, with TRBD1 tentatively as D gene (5 bases match). This sequence was found in a female donor with luminal breast cancer. The CDR3 in this case is CASTGRGDGFGFANEKLFF. The DNA sequence is TGTGCCAGTACCGGGCGGGGCGACGGTTTTGGGTTTGCTAATGAAAAACTGTTTTTT.